This TCR beta chain came from a study of T cells in Graves' hyperthyroidism and ophthalmopathy. Researchers amplified the TCR beta CDR3 regions from RNA transcripts. HTBI primers were employed in a first-round RT-PCR of the TCR CDR3. Via MiXCR, TCRdb re-called the multiplex PCR reads, giving one row per CDR3 protein. Of over 500,000 distinct CDR3 sequences listed, 15% to 20% are singletons. Points from the study as a whole: A median around 6.8 months before onset, the model predicted ophthalmopathy.

The sample holds a few counts of this clonotype. What it recognizes is unknown. This TCR came from a woman aged 18-30 years with Graves' ophthalmopathy. Sequenced input: blood.

The CDR3 DNA follows: TGTGCCATCAGTAAACCGGGACGAGAAGAGACCCAGTACTTC. Amino acid sequence: CAISKPGREETQYF. The chain uses TRBV10-3 and TRBJ2-5; D is possibly TRBD1 or TRBD2 (5 bases each). The CDR3 consists of 14 residues. Germline V CDR1 and CDR2: ENHRY, SYGVKD. Trimming cost V 5 bases and J 3 bases, with 13 bases left between them.